This entry is about one T cell receptor beta chain. The CDR3 spans 15 residues. Losses at the gene ends were 7 bases for V and 2 bases for J; bases not matched to a gene: 7. The V gene's germline CDR1 is MNHEY and CDR2 SVGAGI. Only in-frame clones appear in the TCRdb table, and some are missing; sequencing was by immunoSEQ multiplex PCR. In the table there are roughly 260,000 clones, less than 85% of which are singletons. This sample was taken from a study of blood T cell repertoires in COVID-19. Across the whole study: PBMCs, B-cell-depleted T cells, or T cells were the source of the cDNA or gDNA that made up the material.

The chain recombines TRBV6-5 with TRBJ2-3; 9 bases match TRBD2. The sequence was collected from a woman between 18 and 29 years old with acute or convalescent COVID-19. The source material was peripheral blood. CDR3 bases: TGTGCCAGCACACCGGCGGGAGGGTACACAGATACGCAGTATTTT. The encoded protein is CASTPAGGYTDTQYF.